Listed below are T cell receptor beta chains from one sample, sequenced in a study of blood T cells in healthy people across ages. TCRdb reanalysed the 5' RACE reads using MiXCR and keeps one entry per CDR3 protein. The sample lists fewer than 800,000 distinct CDR3 sequences, roughly 25% seen once, with 9.4% in the top ten. A further study also used this sample, focusing on T cells of mothers and their children.

Specimen: blood. Every receptor here comes from a boy aged 5-17 years in good health. The CDR3 runs from the conserved cysteine through the conserved F or W. Each record gives: D gene, clone size, V gene, J gene, CDR3 DNA, CDR3 protein. The D gene is left open where the match is weak. The size entry is marked missing in some rows and otherwise reads once, few, many or a size class.

>NA|few|TRBV12-3/TRBV12-4|TRBJ1-2
TGTGCCAGCAGCCTTAGTGACGGATATGGCTACACCTTC
CASSLSDGYGYTF
>NA|few|TRBV7-9|TRBJ2-5
TGTGCCACCACAAGAGACCCACAAGAGACCCAGTACTTC
CATTRDPQETQYF
>TRBD1|few|TRBV5-1|TRBJ1-5
TGCGCCAGCAGCCTCGGGACAGGGAGTTATCAGCCCCAGCATTTT
CASSLGTGSYQPQHF
>TRBD1|few|TRBV14|TRBJ2-4
TGTGCCAGCAGCCAAGGCCTCGGACAGGGAGCTCGGGCGGATGAGAACATTCAGTACTTC
CASSQGLGQGARADENIQYF
>NA|NA|TRBV7-3|TRBJ2-1
TGTGCCAGCAGCTTATCAAGGGCTGATGAGCAGTTCTTC
CASSLSRADEQFF
>NA|NA|TRBV6-2/TRBV6-3|TRBJ2-1
TGTGCCAGCAGTACAACAGAATACAATGAGCAGTTCTTC
CASSTTEYNEQFF
>TRBD2|NA|TRBV3-1|TRBJ2-1
TGTGCCAGCAGCCGTTGGGATACTAGCGCGTCCAATGAGCAGTTCTTC
CASSRWDTSASNEQFF
>TRBD2|NA|TRBV2|TRBJ2-7
TGTGCCAGCGAGCGGGATGCCTACGAGCAGTACTTC
CASERDAYEQYF
>NA|NA|TRBV7-6|TRBJ2-7
TGTGCCAGCAGCCACCCCTTGGTAGCCTCCTACGAGCAGTACTTC
CASSHPLVASYEQYF
>NA|NA|TRBV11-1|TRBJ2-1
TGTGCCAGCAGCTCCGCATCTCGCTACAATGAGCAGTTCTTC
CASSSASRYNEQFF
>NA|few|TRBV12-3/TRBV12-4|TRBJ1-2
TGTGCCAGCAGGCGTAGGGGGAGCTACACCTTC
CASRRRGSYTF
>NA|few|TRBV6-5|TRBJ2-7
TGTGCCAGCAGTTGGGTAGGAAGTCTCGAGCAGTACTTC
CASSWVGSLEQYF
>TRBD2|once|TRBV6-2/TRBV6-3|TRBJ2-1
TGTGCCAGCAGGGGACTAGCGGGGGTGGGAAGTAATGAGCAGTTCTTC
CASRGLAGVGSNEQFF
>NA|few|TRBV28|TRBJ2-3
TGTGCCAGCAGTTCGCCGGGGGGCAGGGGTGGTGCGGATACGCAGTATTTT
CASSSPGGRGGADTQYF
>NA|few|TRBV20-1|TRBJ2-4
TGCAGTGCTAGGATTGGGGAAGCCAAAAACATTCAGTACTTC
CSARIGEAKNIQYF
>TRBD1|few|TRBV6-5|TRBJ1-1
TGTGCCAGCTCTACCTACGACAGGGGGCAATCGACTGAAGCTTTCTTT
CASSTYDRGQSTEAFF
>NA|NA|TRBV7-3|TRBJ2-2
TGTGCCAGCAGCTTAAACCCGGGGCAGCCGTTTAAAGGCGGGGAGCTGTTTTTT
CASSLNPGQPFKGGELFF
>NA|few|TRBV4-3|TRBJ1-4
TGCGCCAGCAGCCAAGATCGCCATCTCGGAGAAAAACTGTTTTTT
CASSQDRHLGEKLFF
>NA|few|TRBV10-2|TRBJ2-7
TGCGCCAGCAGTATCACAGGGATGAACTATTGGGGCTACGAGCAGTACTTC
CASSITGMNYWGYEQYF
>NA|few|TRBV4-2|TRBJ1-1
TGTGCCAGCAGCCAAGAAGTAAGCAGGACCTTGAACACTGAAGCTTTCTTT
CASSQEVSRTLNTEAFF